Each of the 19 T cell receptor beta chains below was sequenced from the same sample in a study of technical replicates of blood from several donors (dated by TCRdb to 2017 to 2019). The method was the immunoSEQ multiplex PCR assay. Imported from immuneACCESS, the table was reduced by TCRdb to in-frame sequences with V and J called. These copies leave out some clones; in studies compared against another copy, an unresolved V gene accounts for under half, and the cause of the remainder is not known. The sample table lists some 80,000 clones, around 97% of them with a count of one. Under 0.3% of the sample is held by the ten biggest clonotypes. Sequencing was carried out using T cells isolated from PBMCs. These receptors originate from a human donor in good health.

The V gene is TRBV6-1, the J gene TRBJ2-3, with 7 bases lining up with TRBD1. Unmatched junction bases numbered 3, after V lost 2 bases and J lost 1 base. The CDR3 is 15 amino acids. CDR1 and CDR2 from the germline V gene are MNHNS and SASEGT. The CDR3: CASSELQGGTDTQYF. CDR3 DNA sequence: TGTGCCAGCAGTGAACTCCAGGGGGGCACAGATACGCAGTATTTT.

The chain employs TRBV11-2 and TRBJ2-1; TRBD2 matches at 7 bases. The V gene's germline CDR1 is SGHAT and CDR2 FQNNGV. The CDR3 is made up of 15 amino acids. The ends lost 2 bases at V and 8 bases at J; junction bases unmatched: 9. The CDR3 DNA reads as TGTGCCAGCAGCTTAATGTCCACCGCGGGGGATGAGCAGTTCTTC. Amino acid sequence: CASSLMSTAGDEQFF.

This sequence joins TRBV9 and TRBJ2-1; no clear D. The length of the CDR3 is 16 residues. Trimming left V 4 bases short and J 7 bases short, with 21 bases between. Germline values: CDR1 SGDLS, CDR2 YYNGEE. CDR3 loop: CASSFGSNAPSNEQFF. The CDR3 coding sequence is TGTGCCAGCAGCTTCGGGTCGAACGCGCCCTCGAATGAGCAGTTCTTC.

This chain connects TRBV7-6 to TRBJ2-1, with a weak D call TRBD2 (5 bases). The germline V gene has CDR1 SGHVS and CDR2 FNYEAQ. V shed 2 bases and J shed 6 bases, with 8 bases lying between them. The length of the CDR3 is 13 residues. CDR3 nucleotide sequence: TGTGCCAGCAGCTTAACGGAGGTCAATGAGCAGTTCTTC. It encodes CASSLTEVNEQFF.

Only one count was recorded for this clone. The CDR3 coding sequence is TGTGCCAGTAGCCAGCGGGACCAAGAGACCCAGTACTTC. Protein product: CASSQRDQETQYF. The chain employs TRBV19 and TRBJ2-5; TRBD2 might be the D (6 bases). The CDR3 extends over 13 amino acids. Trimming stripped 6 bases from V and 0 bases from J, with 8 bases between. Germline V gene data show CDR1 as LNHDA and CDR2 as SQIVND (reference sequence).

V and J are TRBV14 and TRBJ1-2; D is ambiguous. The CDR3 consists of 14 residues. Germline-derived CDR1 and CDR2 are SGHDN and FVKESK. V was trimmed by 4 bases and J by 5 bases, leaving 14 bases between them. The CDR3 is CASSPTRDKYGYTF. The CDR3 nucleotides read TGTGCCAGCAGCCCGACACGGGATAAGTATGGCTACACCTTC.

The chain links TRBV5-1 to TRBJ2-5; D not resolved. V dropped 0 bases and J dropped 5 bases, with 8 bases sitting between them. The CDR3 consists of 13 residues. Germline CDR1 is SGHRS and CDR2 is YFSETQ. CDR3 amino acids: CASSLAVTETQYF. CDR3 DNA: TGCGCCAGCAGCTTGGCCGTTACTGAGACCCAGTACTTC.

This chain connects TRBV5-1 to TRBJ1-2, with 7 bases aligning to TRBD1. Germline V CDR1 and CDR2: SGHRS, YFSETQ. V was pared by 0 bases and J by 5 bases, with 4 bases of the junction left unmatched. The CDR3 is made up of 14 amino acids. CDR3 protein: CASSLAGTDYGYTF. The CDR3 bases are TGCGCCAGCAGCTTGGCCGGGACAGATTATGGCTACACCTTC.

This chain connects TRBV4-3 to TRBJ2-7, with unresolved D. The germline V gene has CDR1 LGHNA and CDR2 YSLEER. The V and J ends lost 4 bases and 1 base respectively, with 11 bases between them. The CDR3 extends over 14 amino acids. CDR3 nucleotide sequence: TGCGCCAGCAGCCTCCTAGAGGAGTCCTACGAGCAGTACTTC. This translates into CASSLLEESYEQYF.

This clone was seen only a few times. The CDR3 sequence: CASSQDNGGPYEQYF. The DNA of the CDR3 is TGCGCCAGCAGCCAAGATAACGGGGGACCCTACGAGCAGTACTTC. The rearrangement uses TRBV4-1 and TRBJ2-7; D is perhaps TRBD2 (6 bases). V was shortened by 0 bases and J by 2 bases, with 11 bases between the two germline ends. In germline, CDR1 is MGHRA, CDR2 YSYEKL. CDR3 length equals 15 residues.

The rearrangement uses TRBV14 and TRBJ2-7; 9 positions match TRBD2. Losses at the gene ends were 1 base for V and 4 bases for J; bases not matched to a gene: 8. Germline CDR1 and CDR2: SGHDN and FVKESK. The CDR3 spans 16 residues. CDR3 in DNA: TGTGCCAGCAGCCAAGGATCCCTAGCGGGACCGTACGAGCAGTACTTC. Its protein is CASSQGSLAGPYEQYF.

The rearrangement joins TRBV4-1 to TRBJ1-2; 7 positions match TRBD1. The germline CDR1 and CDR2 sequences are MGHRA and YSYEKL. This CDR3 has 15 residues. The trim removed 5 bases at V and 0 bases at J, leaving 6 bases unmatched. CDR3 nucleotide sequence: TGCGCCAGCAGCAGAGGGACAGTAGCTAACTATGGCTACACCTTC. This translates into CASSRGTVANYGYTF.

The CDR3 DNA follows: TGTGCCTGGAGTGTAATCCGGAGCCCCTACAATGAGCAGTTCTTC. Protein: CAWSVIRSPYNEQFF. The chain joins TRBV30 to TRBJ2-1, with D hard to call. Germline assignment: CDR1 GTSNPN and CDR2 SVGIG (reference sequence). The CDR3 consists of 15 residues. Trimming pared 0 bases from V and 2 bases from J, leaving 11 bases between.

The chain carries TRBV10-3 and TRBJ1-5; D might be TRBD1 (5 bases). This CDR3 is 16 amino acids long. With 4 bases removed from V and 6 bases from J, the gap between germline ends came to 19 bases. Germline assignment: CDR1 ENHRY and CDR2 SYGVKD. CDR3 in DNA: TGTGCCATCAGTGTAGGCCAGGGCCAATTAGGTCAGCCCCAGCATTTT. Its translation: CAISVGQGQLGQPQHF.

The rearrangement links TRBV6-6 to TRBJ1-1; D not certain. The CDR3 length is 15 residues. Germline V gives CDR1 MNHNY, CDR2 SVGAGI (reference sequence). Trimming took 6 bases from V and 0 from J, leaving 14 bases between them. Written as DNA, the CDR3 is TGTGCCAGCAGCCTGCAAGCTCCCCTGAACACTGAAGCTTTCTTT. Protein: CASSLQAPLNTEAFF.

This clone was observed a single time. The rearrangement uses TRBV11-3 and TRBJ2-1; the match to TRBD2 covers 11 bases. The CDR3 contains 18 residues. V was clipped by 4 bases and J by 2 bases; unmatched bases: 10. CDR1 and CDR2 (germline): SGHNT, YENEEA. The CDR3 sequence: CASSYEGSGRAPYNEQFF. Here the CDR3 DNA reads TGTGCCAGCAGCTACGAGGGTAGCGGGAGGGCTCCCTACAATGAGCAGTTCTTC.

This clone has only one observation. This sequence joins TRBV6-5 and TRBJ2-1, with TRBD2 matching over 12 bases. Germline values: CDR1 MNHEY, CDR2 SVGAGI. The CDR3 has 15 residues. J was trimmed by 8 bases and V by 6 bases; bases with no gene match: 8. CDR3 sequence: CASRTLAGGFYEQFF. Here the CDR3 DNA reads TGTGCCAGCAGGACCCTAGCGGGAGGGTTCTATGAGCAGTTCTTC.

The CDR3 coding sequence is TGTGCCAGCAGCTTATTCGCAGACACTGAAGCTTTCTTT. Protein sequence: CASSLFADTEAFF. This chain connects TRBV7-2 to TRBJ1-1; D call uncertain. There are 13 residues in the CDR3. Per the germline V gene, CDR1 is SGHTA and CDR2 is FQGNSA. V gave up 2 bases and J gave up 3 bases, with 7 bases separating them.

V is TRBV7-2 and J is TRBJ2-5; maybe TRBD2 (6 bases). Germline CDR1 is SGHTA and CDR2 is FQGNSA. The CDR3 has 15 amino acids. V lost 4 bases to trimming and J lost 5 bases, with 17 bases between them. CDR3 residues: CASSYGGGLFETQYF. The DNA for the CDR3 is TGTGCCAGCAGCTACGGGGGAGGTCTGTTCGAGACCCAGTACTTC.